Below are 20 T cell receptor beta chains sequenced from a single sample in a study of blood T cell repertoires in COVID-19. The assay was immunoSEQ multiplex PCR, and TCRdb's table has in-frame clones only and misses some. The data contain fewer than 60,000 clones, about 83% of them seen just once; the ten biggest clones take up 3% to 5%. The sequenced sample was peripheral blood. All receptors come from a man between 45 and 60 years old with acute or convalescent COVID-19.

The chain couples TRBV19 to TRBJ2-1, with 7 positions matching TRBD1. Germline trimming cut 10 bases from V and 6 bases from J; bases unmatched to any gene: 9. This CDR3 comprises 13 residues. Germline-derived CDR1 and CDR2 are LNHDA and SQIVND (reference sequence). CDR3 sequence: CATSGQVGNEQFF. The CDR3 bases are TGTGCCACCAGCGGACAGGTGGGCAATGAGCAGTTCTTC.

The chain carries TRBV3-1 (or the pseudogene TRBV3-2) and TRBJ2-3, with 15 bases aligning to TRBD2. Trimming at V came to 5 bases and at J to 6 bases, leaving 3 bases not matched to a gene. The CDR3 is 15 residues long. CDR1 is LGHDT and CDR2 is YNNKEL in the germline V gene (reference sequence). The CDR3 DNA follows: TGTGCCAGCAGCGAAGGACTAGCGGGGGGGGATACGCAGTATTTT. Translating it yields CASSEGLAGGDTQYF.

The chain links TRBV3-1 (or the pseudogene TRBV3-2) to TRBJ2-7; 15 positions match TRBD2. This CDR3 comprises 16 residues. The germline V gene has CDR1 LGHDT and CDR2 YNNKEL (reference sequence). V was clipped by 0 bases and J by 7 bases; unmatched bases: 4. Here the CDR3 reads CASSQDMGLAGGEQYF. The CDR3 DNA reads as TGTGCCAGCAGCCAAGATATGGGACTAGCGGGAGGTGAGCAGTACTTC.

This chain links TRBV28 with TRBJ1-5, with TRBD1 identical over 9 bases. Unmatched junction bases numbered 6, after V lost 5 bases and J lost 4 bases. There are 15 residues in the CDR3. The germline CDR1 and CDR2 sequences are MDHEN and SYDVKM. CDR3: CASSSPGTGNQPQHF. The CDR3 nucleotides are TGTGCCAGCAGTAGCCCTGGGACAGGGAATCAGCCCCAGCATTTT.

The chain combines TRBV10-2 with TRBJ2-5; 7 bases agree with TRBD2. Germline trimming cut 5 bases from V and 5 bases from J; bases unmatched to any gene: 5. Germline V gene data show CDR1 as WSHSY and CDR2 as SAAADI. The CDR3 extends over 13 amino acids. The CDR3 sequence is CASSHGLGETQYF. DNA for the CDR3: TGCGCCAGCAGTCATGGACTAGGGGAGACCCAGTACTTC.

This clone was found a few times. The CDR3: CASKQGHEQYF. CDR3 in DNA: TGTGCCAGCAAGCAGGGCCACGAGCAGTACTTC. The genes are TRBV2 and TRBJ2-7; D may be TRBD1 (5 bases). Trimming cost V 7 bases and J 5 bases, with 9 bases left between them. Germline CDR1 is SNHLY and CDR2 is FYNNEI. This CDR3 region has 11 residues.

CDR3: CASSTRTYEQYF. The CDR3 coding sequence is TGTGCCAGTAGTACCAGAACCTACGAGCAGTACTTC. The chain combines TRBV19 with TRBJ2-7; D gene unclear. This CDR3 contains 12 residues. Germline CDR1 and CDR2: LNHDA and SQIVND (reference sequence). Deletions cut 4 bases from V and 2 bases from J, with 6 bases between.

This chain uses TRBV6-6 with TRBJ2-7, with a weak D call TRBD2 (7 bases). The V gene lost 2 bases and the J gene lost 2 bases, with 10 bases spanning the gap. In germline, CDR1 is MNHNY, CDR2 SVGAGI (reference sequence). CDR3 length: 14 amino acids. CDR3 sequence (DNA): TGTGCCAGCAGTTACGGGGGGGCGACCTACGAGCAGTACTTC. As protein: CASSYGGATYEQYF.

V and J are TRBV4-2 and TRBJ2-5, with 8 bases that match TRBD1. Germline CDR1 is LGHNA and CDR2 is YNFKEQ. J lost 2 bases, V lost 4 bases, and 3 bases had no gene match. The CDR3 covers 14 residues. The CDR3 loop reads CASSRTGQQETQYF. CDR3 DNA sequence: TGTGCCAGCAGCCGGACAGGGCAGCAAGAGACCCAGTACTTC.

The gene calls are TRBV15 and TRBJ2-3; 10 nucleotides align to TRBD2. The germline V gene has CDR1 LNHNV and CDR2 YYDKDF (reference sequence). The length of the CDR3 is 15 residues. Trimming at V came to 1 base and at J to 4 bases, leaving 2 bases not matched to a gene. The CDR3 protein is CATSRASGGSDTQYF. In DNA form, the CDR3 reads TGTGCCACCAGCAGAGCTAGCGGGGGATCAGATACGCAGTATTTT.

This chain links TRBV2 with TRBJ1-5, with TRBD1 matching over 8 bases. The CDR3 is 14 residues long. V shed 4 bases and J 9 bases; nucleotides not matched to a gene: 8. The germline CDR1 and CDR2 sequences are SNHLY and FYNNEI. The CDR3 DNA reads TGTGCCAGCAGTGGAGTACAGGGGGTAGGGCCCCAGCATTTT. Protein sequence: CASSGVQGVGPQHF.

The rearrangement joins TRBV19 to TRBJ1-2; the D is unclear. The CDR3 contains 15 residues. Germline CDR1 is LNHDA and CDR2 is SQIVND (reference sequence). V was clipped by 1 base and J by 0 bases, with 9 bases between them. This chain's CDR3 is CASSIGFNSNYGYTF. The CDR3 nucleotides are TGTGCCAGTAGTATAGGCTTCAACTCTAACTATGGCTACACCTTC.

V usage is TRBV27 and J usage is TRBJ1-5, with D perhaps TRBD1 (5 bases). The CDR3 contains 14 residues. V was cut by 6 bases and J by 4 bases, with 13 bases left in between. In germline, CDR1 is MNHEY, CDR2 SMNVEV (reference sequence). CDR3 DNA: TGTGCCAGCAGGCAGGGTAGGGGAAATCAGCCCCAGCATTTT. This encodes CASRQGRGNQPQHF.

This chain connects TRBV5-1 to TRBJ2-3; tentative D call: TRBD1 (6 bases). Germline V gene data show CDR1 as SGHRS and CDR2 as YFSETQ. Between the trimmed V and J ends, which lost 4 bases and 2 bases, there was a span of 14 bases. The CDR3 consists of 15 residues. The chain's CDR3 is CASSQDRLHTDTQYF. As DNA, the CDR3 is TGCGCCAGCAGCCAAGACAGGTTACACACAGATACGCAGTATTTT.

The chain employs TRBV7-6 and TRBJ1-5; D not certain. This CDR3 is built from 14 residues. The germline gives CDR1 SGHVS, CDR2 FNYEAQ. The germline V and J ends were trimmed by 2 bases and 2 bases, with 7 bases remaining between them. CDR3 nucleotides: TGTGCCAGCAGCTTATCCATTGGCAATCAGCCCCAGCATTTT. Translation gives CASSLSIGNQPQHF. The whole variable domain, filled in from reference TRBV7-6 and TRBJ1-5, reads GAGVSQSPRYKVTKRGQDVALRCDPISGHVSLYWYRQALGQGPEFLTYFNYEAQQDKSGLPNDRFSAERPEGSISTLTIQRTEQRDSAMYRCASSLSIGNQPQHFGDGTRLSIL.

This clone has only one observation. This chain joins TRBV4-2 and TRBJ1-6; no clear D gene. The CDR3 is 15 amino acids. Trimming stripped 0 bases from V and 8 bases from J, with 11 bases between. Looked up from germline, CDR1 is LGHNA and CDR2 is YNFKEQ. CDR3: CASSQEAMDYSPLHF. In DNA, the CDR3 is TGTGCCAGCAGCCAAGAGGCCATGGACTATTCACCCCTCCACTTT.

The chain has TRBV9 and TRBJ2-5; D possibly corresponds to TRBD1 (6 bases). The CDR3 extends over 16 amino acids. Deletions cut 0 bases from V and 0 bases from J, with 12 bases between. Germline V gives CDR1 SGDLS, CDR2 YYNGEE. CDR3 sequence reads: CASSVATGSHQETQYF. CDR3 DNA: TGTGCCAGCAGCGTAGCTACAGGGTCCCACCAAGAGACCCAGTACTTC.

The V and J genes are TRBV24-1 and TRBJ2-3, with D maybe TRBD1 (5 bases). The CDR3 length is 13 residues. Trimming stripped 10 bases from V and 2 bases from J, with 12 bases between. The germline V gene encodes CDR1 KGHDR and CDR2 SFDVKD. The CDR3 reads CATKGSDTDTQYF. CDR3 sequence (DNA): TGTGCCACTAAGGGGTCGGACACAGATACGCAGTATTTT.

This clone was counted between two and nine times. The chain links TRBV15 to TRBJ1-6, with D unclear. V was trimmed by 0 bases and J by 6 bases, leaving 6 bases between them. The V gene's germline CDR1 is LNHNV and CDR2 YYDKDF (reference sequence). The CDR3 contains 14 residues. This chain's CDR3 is CATSRDLSNSPLHF. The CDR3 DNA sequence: TGTGCCACCAGCAGAGATCTGAGTAATTCACCCCTCCACTTT.

The CDR3 region is CASSFGAGASQETQYF. The CDR3 DNA reads TGTGCCAGCAGCTTTGGGGCTGGGGCATCCCAAGAGACCCAGTACTTC. The chain combines TRBV7-9 with TRBJ2-5; possibly TRBD1 for D (5 bases). From germline, CDR1 is SEHNR and CDR2 FQNEAQ (reference sequence). Trimming shortened V by 3 bases and J by 1 base, and 15 bases separated the two germline ends. The CDR3 length is 16 residues.